The sample holds a few counts of the clone carrying this T cell receptor beta chain. This specimen comes from a study of T cells in Graves' hyperthyroidism and ophthalmopathy. V was pared by 3 bases and J by 2 bases, with 11 bases between. The V gene's germline CDR1 is PRHDT and CDR2 FYEKMQ (reference sequence). CDR3 length: 14 residues. TCR beta CDR3 region amplification was performed from RNA transcripts. HTBI primers were employed in a first-round RT-PCR of the TCR CDR3. TCRdb fed the multiplex PCR reads into MiXCR, producing one record per CDR3 protein. The sample lists hundreds of thousands of distinct CDR3 sequences, over 13% occurring once.

The source is a man between 45 and 60 years old with Graves' ophthalmopathy. The rearrangement links TRBV13 to TRBJ2-7, with D possibly TRBD1 on 6 matching bases. Sequencing was performed on blood. As DNA, the CDR3 is TGTGCCAGCAGCTTTAACAGGGCAGCCTACGAGCAGTACTTC. Residues: CASSFNRAAYEQYF.